The T cell receptor beta chain under discussion was sequenced for a study of shared clonotypes between healthy human individuals. Study in general: Donors consisted of two women and a few men between 18 and 49.

Study findings and constraints: Tissue TCR repertoires likely differ from these blood-only repertoires.

The CDR3 runs 17 residues. On this clone itself: Antigen specificity is unknown.

Libraries were prepared by immunoSEQ multiplex PCR; TCRdb keeps only in-frame clonotypes and omits some of them. The sample has some 2.4 million clones, over 85% seen once; the top ten hold more than 0.35%. The sequencing sample was made of naive CD4+ T cells from PBMCs. Described subset: CD45RA+ positively selected. The V call is TRBV21-1, the J call TRBJ2-4; TRBD1, the table's D call, lacks a check against the DNA. TRBV21-1 is marked as a pseudogene. This sequence was found in a man aged 18 to 30 in good health. Some clones in this sample may be carry-over from other donors' samples. The CDR3 bases are TGTGCCAGGGAGTATAACTGGGACAGGGTAGCCAAAAACATTCAGTACTTC. Its translation is CAREYNWDRVAKNIQYF.